This T cell receptor (beta chain) was recorded in a study of shared clonotypes between healthy human individuals. Study conclusions and caveats: Sequencing depth was expected to affect clonotype sharing among donors.

The study enrolled healthy HIV-negative adults without recent acute infections or vaccinations as donors. Among the donors, all were Caucasian adults who lived in Nashville, Tennessee. A word on this clone: The antigen is undetermined.

There are 13 residues in the CDR3. Looked up from germline, CDR1 is SGDLS and CDR2 is YYNGEE. Trimming shortened V by 0 bases and J by 6 bases, and 7 bases separated the two germline ends. Clones were read by immunoSEQ multiplex PCR, and TCRdb kept only the in-frame ones, dropping some. The sample includes about 600,000 clones, 97% of them seen just once. This chain joins TRBV9 and TRBJ2-1; D gene uncertain. Sequencing was carried out using naive CD4+ T cells sorted from blood. Subset denoted: CD45RA+ positively selected. This clonotype originated in a woman under 40 in good health. As DNA, the CDR3 is TGTGCCAGCAGCGTAGGTAATTTCAATGAGCAGTTCTTC. It codes for CASSVGNFNEQFF.